This is a list of T cell receptor beta chains from one sample in a study of siplizumab effects on memory and regulatory T cells. The protocol was immunoSEQ multiplex PCR, while the TCRdb copy is restricted to in-frame clones and leaves out a portion. The sample consists of 60,000 to 70,000 clones, 80% to 90% of them appearing once. Sample: Tregs sorted from blood. These receptors all stem from a human donor in good health. CDR3s include the opening cysteine and the closing phenylalanine or tryptophan. D genes are given only for firm matches. Clone size is not always given. Where it is, it says once, few, many or a class for expanded clones.

J | V | size | D | CDR3 | DNA
TRBJ2-7 | TRBV5-1 | . | . | CASSKRDGSYEQYF | TGCGCCAGCAGCAAAAGGGACGGGTCCTACGAGCAGTACTTC
TRBJ2-5 | TRBV7-2 | . | TRBD1 | CASSRDRSQETQYF | TGTGCCAGCAGCCGGGACAGATCCCAAGAGACCCAGTACTTC
TRBJ1-5 | TRBV7-2 | . | . | CASSLVQNQPQHF | TGTGCCAGCAGCTTAGTCCAAAATCAGCCCCAGCATTTT
TRBJ2-3 | TRBV6-1 | . | . | CASSPQRVVLAQYF | TGTGCCAGCAGTCCGCAACGGGTTGTTTTGGCGCAGTATTTT
TRBJ2-2 | TRBV5-4 | . | . | CASSLAMSGELFF | TGTGCCAGCAGCTTGGCAATGTCTGGGGAGCTGTTTTTT
TRBJ2-1 | TRBV11-3 | . | TRBD2 | CASSSIAGGNEQFF | TGTGCCAGCAGCTCAATAGCGGGAGGTAATGAGCAGTTCTTC
TRBJ2-1 | TRBV11-3 | . | . | CASSLDPSSYNEQFF | TGTGCCAGCAGCTTAGACCCTAGCTCCTACAATGAGCAGTTCTTC
TRBJ2-5 | TRBV18 | . | . | CASSRQIQETQYF | TGTGCCAGCTCACGACAGATCCAAGAGACCCAGTACTTC
TRBJ2-7 | TRBV6-6 | . | . | CASRQDVNSYEQYF | TGTGCCAGCAGGCAGGACGTAAACTCCTACGAGCAGTACTTC
TRBJ2-2 | TRBV7-2 | once | TRBD2 | CASSTSVYTGELFF | TGTGCCAGTTCGACTAGCGTATACACCGGGGAGCTGTTTTTT
TRBJ2-1 | TRBV6-6 | . | . | CASSYDLYSLNEQFF | TGTGCCAGCAGTTACGATCTCTACTCATTGAATGAGCAGTTCTTC